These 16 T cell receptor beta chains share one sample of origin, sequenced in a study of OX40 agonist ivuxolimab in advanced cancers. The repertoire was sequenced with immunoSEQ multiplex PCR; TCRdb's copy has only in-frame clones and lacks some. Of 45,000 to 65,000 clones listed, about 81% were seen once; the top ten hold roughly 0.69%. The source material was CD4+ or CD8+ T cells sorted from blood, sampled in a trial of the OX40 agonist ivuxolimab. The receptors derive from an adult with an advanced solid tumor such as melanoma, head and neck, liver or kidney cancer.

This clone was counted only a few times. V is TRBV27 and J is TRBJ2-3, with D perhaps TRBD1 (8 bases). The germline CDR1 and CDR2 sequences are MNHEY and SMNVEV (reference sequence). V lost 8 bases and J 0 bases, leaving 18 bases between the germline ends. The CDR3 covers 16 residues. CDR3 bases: TGTGCCAGCCGGGAGGACAGGGATGTTAGCACAGATACGCAGTATTTT. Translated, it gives CASREDRDVSTDTQYF.

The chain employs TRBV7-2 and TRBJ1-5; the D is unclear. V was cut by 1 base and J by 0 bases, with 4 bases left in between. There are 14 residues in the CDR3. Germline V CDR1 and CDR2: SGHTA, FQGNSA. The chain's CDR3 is CASSLEYSNQPQHF. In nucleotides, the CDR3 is TGTGCCAGCAGCTTAGAGTATAGCAATCAGCCCCAGCATTTT.

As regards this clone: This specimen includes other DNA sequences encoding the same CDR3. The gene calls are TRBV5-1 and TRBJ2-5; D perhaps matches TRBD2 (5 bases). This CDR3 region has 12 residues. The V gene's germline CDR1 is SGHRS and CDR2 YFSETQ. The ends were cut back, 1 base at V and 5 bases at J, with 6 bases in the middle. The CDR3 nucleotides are TGCGCCAGCAGCTTGACGGGGGAGACCCAGTACTTC. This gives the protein CASSLTGETQYF.

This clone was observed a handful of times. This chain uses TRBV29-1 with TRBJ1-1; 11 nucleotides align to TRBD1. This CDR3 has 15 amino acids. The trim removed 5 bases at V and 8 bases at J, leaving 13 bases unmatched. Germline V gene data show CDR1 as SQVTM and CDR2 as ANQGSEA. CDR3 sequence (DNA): TGCAGCGTTATGCGGGACAGGGGGTCCCCGCTCGAAGCTTTCTTT. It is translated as CSVMRDRGSPLEAFF.

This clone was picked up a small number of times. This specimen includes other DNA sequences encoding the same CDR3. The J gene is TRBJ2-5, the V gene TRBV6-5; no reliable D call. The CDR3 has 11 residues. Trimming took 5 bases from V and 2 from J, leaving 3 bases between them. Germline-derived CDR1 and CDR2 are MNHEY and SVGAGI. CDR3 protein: CASSPQETQYF. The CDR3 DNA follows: TGTGCCAGCAGTCCTCAAGAGACCCAGTACTTC.

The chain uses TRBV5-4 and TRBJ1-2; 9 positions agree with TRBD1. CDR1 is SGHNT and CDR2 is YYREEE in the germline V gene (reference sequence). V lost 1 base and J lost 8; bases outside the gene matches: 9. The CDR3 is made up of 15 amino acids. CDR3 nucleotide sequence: TGTGCCAGCAGCTTGCTTGGGACAGGGACCCTAGGCTACACCTTC. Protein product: CASSLLGTGTLGYTF.

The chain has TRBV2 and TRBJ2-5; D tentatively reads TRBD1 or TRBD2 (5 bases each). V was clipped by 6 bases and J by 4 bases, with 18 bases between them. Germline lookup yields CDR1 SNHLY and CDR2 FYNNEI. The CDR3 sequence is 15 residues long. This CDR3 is CASRRDVGGRETQYF. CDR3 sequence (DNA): TGTGCCAGCAGACGGGACGTTGGCGGGCGAGAGACCCAGTACTTC.

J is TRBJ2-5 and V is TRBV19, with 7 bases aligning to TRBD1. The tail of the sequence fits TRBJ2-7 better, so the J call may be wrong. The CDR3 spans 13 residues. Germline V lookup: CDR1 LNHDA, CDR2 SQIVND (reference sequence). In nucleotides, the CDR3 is TGTGCCAGTAGTGGACAGGCCCCCTACGAGCAGTACTTC. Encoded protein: CASSGQAPYEQYF.

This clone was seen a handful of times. Here the CDR3 reads CASSLGSQGAPETQYF. CDR3 nucleotides: TGTGCCAGCAGCTTAGGCAGCCAGGGGGCCCCAGAGACCCAGTACTTC. J is TRBJ2-5 and V is TRBV11-1; TRBD1 matches at 8 bases. Germline V gene lookup returns CDR1 SGHAT and CDR2 FQDESV (reference sequence). This CDR3 is built from 16 residues. Losses at the gene ends were 1 base for V and 4 bases for J; bases not matched to a gene: 8.

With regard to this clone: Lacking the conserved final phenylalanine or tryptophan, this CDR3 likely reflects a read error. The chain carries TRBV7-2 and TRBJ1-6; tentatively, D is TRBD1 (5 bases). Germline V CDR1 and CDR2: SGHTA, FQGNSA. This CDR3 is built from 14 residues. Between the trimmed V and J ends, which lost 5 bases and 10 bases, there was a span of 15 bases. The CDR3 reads CASSPAGERSPLHL. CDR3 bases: TGTGCCAGCAGCCCAGCGGGGGAACGGTCACCCCTCCACCTT.

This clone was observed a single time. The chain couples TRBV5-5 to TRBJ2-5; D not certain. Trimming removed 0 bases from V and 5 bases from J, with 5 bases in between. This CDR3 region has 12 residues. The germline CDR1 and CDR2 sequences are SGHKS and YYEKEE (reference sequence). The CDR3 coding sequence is TGTGCCAGCAGCTTGGTGGGGGAGACCCAGTACTTC. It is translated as CASSLVGETQYF. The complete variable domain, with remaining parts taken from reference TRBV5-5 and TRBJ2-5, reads DAGVTQSPTHLIKTRGQQVTLRCSPISGHKSVSWYQQVLGQGPQFIFQYYEKEERGRGNFPDRFSARQFPNYSSELNVNALLLGDSALYLCASSLVGETQYFGPGTRLLVL.

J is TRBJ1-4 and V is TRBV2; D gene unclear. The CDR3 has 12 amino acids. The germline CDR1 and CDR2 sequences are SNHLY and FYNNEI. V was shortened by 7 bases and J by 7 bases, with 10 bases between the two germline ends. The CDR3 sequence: CASNWRGEKLFF. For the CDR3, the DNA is TGTGCCAGCAACTGGCGGGGTGAAAAACTGTTTTTT.

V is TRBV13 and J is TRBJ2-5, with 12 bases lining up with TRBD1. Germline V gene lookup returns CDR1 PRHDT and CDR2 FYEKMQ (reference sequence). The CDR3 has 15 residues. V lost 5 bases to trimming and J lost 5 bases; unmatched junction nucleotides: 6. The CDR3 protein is CASSPGTGGLETQYF. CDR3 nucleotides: TGTGCCAGCAGCCCGGGGACAGGGGGCCTGGAGACCCAGTACTTC.

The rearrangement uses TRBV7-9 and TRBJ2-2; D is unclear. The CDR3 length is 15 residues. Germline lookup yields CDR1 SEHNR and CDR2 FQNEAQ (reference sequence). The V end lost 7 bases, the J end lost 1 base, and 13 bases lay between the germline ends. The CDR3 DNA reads TGTGCCAGCACCAAGCCCCAACAGAACACCGGGGAGCTGTTTTTT. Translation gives CASTKPQQNTGELFF.

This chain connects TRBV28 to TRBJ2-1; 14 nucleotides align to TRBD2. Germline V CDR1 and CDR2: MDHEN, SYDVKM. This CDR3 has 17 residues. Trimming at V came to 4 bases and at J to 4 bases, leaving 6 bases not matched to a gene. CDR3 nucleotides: TGTGCCAGCAGTTCCTACCGACTAGCGGGGGGGTACAATGAGCAGTTCTTC. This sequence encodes CASSSYRLAGGYNEQFF.

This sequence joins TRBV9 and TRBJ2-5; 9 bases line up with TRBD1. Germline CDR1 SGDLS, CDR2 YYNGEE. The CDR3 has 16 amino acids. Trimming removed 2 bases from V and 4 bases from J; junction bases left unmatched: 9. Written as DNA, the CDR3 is TGTGCCAGCAGCGTGGGAACGGGACAGGGCGGAGAGACCCAGTACTTC. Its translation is CASSVGTGQGGETQYF.